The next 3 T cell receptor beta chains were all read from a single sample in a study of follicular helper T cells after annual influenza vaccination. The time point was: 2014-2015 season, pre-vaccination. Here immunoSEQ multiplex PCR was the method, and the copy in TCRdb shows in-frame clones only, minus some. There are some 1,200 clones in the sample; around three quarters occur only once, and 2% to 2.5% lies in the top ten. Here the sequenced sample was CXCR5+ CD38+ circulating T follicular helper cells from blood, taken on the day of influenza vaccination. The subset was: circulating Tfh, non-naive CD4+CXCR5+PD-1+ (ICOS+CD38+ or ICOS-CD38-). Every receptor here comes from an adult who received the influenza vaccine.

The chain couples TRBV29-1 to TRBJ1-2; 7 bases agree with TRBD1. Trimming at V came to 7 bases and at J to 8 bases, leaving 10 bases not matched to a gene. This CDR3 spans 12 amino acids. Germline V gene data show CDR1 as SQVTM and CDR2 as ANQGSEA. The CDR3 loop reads CSARDRLGGYTF. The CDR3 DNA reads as TGCAGCGCCCGGGACAGATTGGGGGGCTACACCTTC.

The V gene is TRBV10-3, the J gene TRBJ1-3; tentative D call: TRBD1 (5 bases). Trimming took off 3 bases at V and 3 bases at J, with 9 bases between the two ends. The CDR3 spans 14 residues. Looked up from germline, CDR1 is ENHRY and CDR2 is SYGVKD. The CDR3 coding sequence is TGTGCCATCAGTGAATCGGGGCATGGAAACACCATATATTTT. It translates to CAISESGHGNTIYF.

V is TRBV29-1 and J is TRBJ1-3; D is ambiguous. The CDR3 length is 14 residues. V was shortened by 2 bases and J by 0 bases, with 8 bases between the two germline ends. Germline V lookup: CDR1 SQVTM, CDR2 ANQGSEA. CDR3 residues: CSVESGYSGNTIYF. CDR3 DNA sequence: TGCAGCGTTGAATCGGGGTACTCTGGAAACACCATATATTTT. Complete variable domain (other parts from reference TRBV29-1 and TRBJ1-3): SAVISQKPSRDICQRGTSLTIQCQVDSQVTMMFWYRQQPGQSLTLIATANQGSEATYESGFVIDKFPISRPNLTFSTLTVSNMSPEDSSIYLCSVESGYSGNTIYFGEGSWLTVV.